This TCR beta chain emerged from a study of spatial heterogeneity in lung cancer. About the study: Samples came from roughly 70 TRACERx patients with untreated early-stage lung cancer. Raw-read counts averaged over ten per unique TCR and UMI combination. Available follow-up PBMC samples, collected a median of roughly 2 years post-resection, were sequenced.

Germline CDR1 reads ENHRY; CDR2 reads SYGVKD. There are 14 residues in the CDR3. The junction had 5 bases not matched to a gene; V was cut back by 6 bases and J by 7 bases. The presence of a unique molecular identifier marked each TCR cDNA molecule. TCRdb reprocessed the 5' RACE reads via MiXCR and lists one record per CDR3 protein. The sample shows about 120,000 distinct CDR3 sequences, less than 15% of them seen only once. Time point reported: blood at routine non-recurrence follow-up after resection. Sequencing was performed on whole RNA extracted from tumor and nontumor lung tissue, or from frozen PBMC, and the material was left unsorted. This clonotype was recorded a few times.

The chain has TRBV10-3 and TRBJ1-5; 11 bases are shared with TRBD1. This specimen was PBMCs, taken at follow-up. The TCR sequence derives from a male donor with early-stage non-small cell lung cancer. The CDR3 DNA reads as TGTGCCATCAGGGGGACAGGGGGAGGGCAGCCCCAGCATTTT. This codes for CAIRGTGGGQPQHF.